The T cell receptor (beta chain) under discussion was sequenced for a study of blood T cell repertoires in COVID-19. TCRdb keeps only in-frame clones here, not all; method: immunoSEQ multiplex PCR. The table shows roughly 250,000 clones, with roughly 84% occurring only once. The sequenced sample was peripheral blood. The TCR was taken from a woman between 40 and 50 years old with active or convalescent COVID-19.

The CDR3 region is CASSELRGAYGYTF. The CDR3 DNA follows: TGTGCCAGCAGTGAACTCAGGGGGGCCTATGGCTACACCTTC. The rearrangement uses TRBV2 and TRBJ1-2; 7 nucleotides align to TRBD1. The V segment lost 2 bases and the J segment 4 bases; nucleotides outside the gene matches: 4. CDR1 SNHLY and CDR2 FYNNEI come from the germline V gene. The CDR3 consists of 14 residues.